This T cell receptor (beta chain) was found in a study of OX40 agonist ivuxolimab in advanced cancers. Germline CDR1 reads LNHDA; CDR2 reads SQIVND (reference sequence). Trimming shortened V by 1 base and J by 5 bases, and 3 bases separated the two germline ends. The CDR3 contains 11 residues. The data were produced by immunoSEQ multiplex PCR, yet TCRdb's version contains in-frame clones alone and is incomplete. The sample records 20,000 to 30,000 clones, roughly 79% being singletons. This chain connects TRBV19 to TRBJ2-7; no firm D call. The source of this sequence is an adult with an advanced solid tumor such as melanoma, head and neck, liver or kidney cancer. The starting material was CD4+ or CD8+ T cells sorted from blood, obtained in a trial of the OX40 agonist ivuxolimab. Written as DNA, the CDR3 is TGTGCCAGTAGTATAGGGCACGAGCAGTACTTC. Its protein is CASSIGHEQYF.